The 6 T cell receptor beta chains presented below share a single source sample, sequenced in a study of regulatory T cells in long-lasting Graves disease. Documented time point: newly diagnosed GD, antithyroid drugs for less than 3 months. Construction of the TCR library relied on RNA isolated from PBMCs. Arm-PCR with iRepertoire HTBI primers amplified the CDR3 regions for these TCR beta libraries. Using its own MiXCR run on the multiplex PCR reads, TCRdb lists one record per CDR3 protein. Here the sample spans some 460,000 distinct CDR3 sequences, around 16% being singletons. These same records also appear under a second study, on T cells in Graves' hyperthyroidism and ophthalmopathy.

The sequences come from peripheral blood mononuclear cells (PBMCs), collected at new diagnosis, from a patient treated with antithyroid drugs. All receptors come from a man aged 40-55 years with Graves disease.

This clonotype was seen at least ten times. The gene calls are TRBV2 and TRBJ2-1, with D possibly matching TRBD2 (5 bases). This CDR3 has 14 amino acids. CDR1 is SNHLY and CDR2 is FYNNEI in the germline V gene. V lost 3 bases to trimming and J lost 5 bases, with 11 bases between them. For the CDR3, the DNA is TGTGCCAGCAGTGATAGCGCCCAAAACAATGAGCAGTTCTTC. Its translation: CASSDSAQNNEQFF.

This clonotype has a count of ten or more. The chain joins TRBV28 to TRBJ1-4; D might be TRBD1 (6 bases). Germline CDR1 MDHEN, CDR2 SYDVKM. Trimming removed 5 bases from V and 8 bases from J, with 18 bases in between. The CDR3 totals 15 residues. The CDR3 reads CASSSRQAGGEKLFF. The CDR3 bases are TGTGCCAGCAGTAGCAGACAGGCGGGTGGGGAAAAACTGTTTTTT.

This clonotype was detected only a few times. The rearrangement links TRBV12-3 or TRBV12-4 to TRBJ1-2, with D perhaps matching TRBD1 (6 bases). Trimming took off 5 bases at V and 8 bases at J, with 15 bases between the two ends. The CDR3 covers 13 residues. The CDR3 DNA reads TGTGCCAGCAGTACTCCGGGGGCGGAAGGCTACACCTTC. It translates to CASSTPGAEGYTF.

This clonotype appeared many times. The chain combines TRBV28 with TRBJ2-7; D is ambiguous. The CDR3 length is 16 residues. V was cut by 7 bases and J by 5 bases, with 24 bases left in between. Germline V gene lookup returns CDR1 MDHEN and CDR2 SYDVKM. The CDR3 DNA sequence: TGTGCCAGCACCCTGGGCGGACGCGCAATTTGGGACGAGCAGTACTTC. It yields the protein CASTLGGRAIWDEQYF.

Many counts were recorded for this clonotype. V gene TRBV27 combines with J gene TRBJ2-2; the match to TRBD2 covers 7 bases. After removal of 3 bases from V and 4 bases from J, the junction contained 8 bases not matched to a gene. The CDR3 has 16 residues. From germline, CDR1 is MNHEY and CDR2 SMNVEV (reference sequence). Here the CDR3 reads CASSFGGSKGTGELFF. The DNA for the CDR3 is TGTGCCAGCAGTTTTGGCGGGAGTAAAGGCACCGGGGAGCTGTTTTTT.

The chain uses TRBV6-5 and TRBJ2-5; D gene ambiguous. The V gene lost 3 bases and the J gene lost 11 bases, with 10 bases spanning the gap. CDR1 is MNHEY and CDR2 is SVGAGI in the germline V gene. The CDR3 has 11 residues. Written as DNA, the CDR3 is TGTGCCAGCAGTTATGTAGATAGGCAGTACTTC. Protein: CASSYVDRQYF.